This T cell receptor beta chain stems from a study of CD8+ T cells in alopecia areata (dated by TCRdb to 2017 to 2018). For the wider study: In both human patients and the C3H/HeJ mouse model, the study applied high-throughput TCRbeta sequencing to look at T cell clonal expansion in alopecia areata. TCRbeta CDR3 regions were amplified by immunoSEQ multiplex PCR using 35 Vbeta forward and 13 Jbeta reverse primers. Human TCRbeta sequencing covered scalp tissue and sorted CD4+ and CD8+ peripheral blood T cells from patchy and totalis/universalis alopecia areata patients and healthy controls. RNA came from the PAXgene miRNA kit for fixed scalp, the miRNeasy kit for PBMCs, and the RNeasy kit for mouse skin. Clonality in the scalp was compared among normal scalp (n=4), patchy alopecia areata scalp (n=8), and alopecia totalis/universalis scalp (n=8). Results the study describes overall, beyond this receptor: Unlike mouse skin, which is dominated by gammadelta T cells, normal human skin has resident alphabeta T cells that are also sequenced, and this complicates analysis of the scalp TCR repertoire. Shared TCR sequences between patients were less evident than in mice, which may be partly attributable to HLA diversity in the patient population. Compared with normal scalp, lesional scalp had higher clonality and more expanded CD8+ clones, particularly in alopecia totalis/universalis, a pattern that suggests antigenic drive.

The library was made by the immunoSEQ multiplex PCR assay. To provide template for TCR sequencing, every sample had RNA extracted and reverse transcribed into cDNA. SuperScript III was used for first-strand cDNA synthesis, primed with a 2:1 mix of oligo-dT and random hexamers. A synthetic immune receptor repertoire was used to assess amplification bias, and residual bias was removed computationally. On the study's bioinformatics: Raw reads were preprocessed to remove errors, and CDR3 was defined according to IMGT conventions as the region from the conserved cysteine to phenylalanine. Clonality was computed as 1 minus the Shannon entropy, with the entropy normalized by log2 of the number of productive unique TCRs. Scalp TCRbeta sequences were cross-referenced with sorted blood CD4 and CD8 repertoires so that the CD4 or CD8 identity of scalp clones could be inferred. TCRdb obtained this table from immuneACCESS and retained in-frame rearrangements with V and J assigned. These tables miss some clones; where compared with another copy, unresolved V genes account for less than half of the shortfall, and the remainder is unexplained. V and J calls and clone size follow that table, whereas D and trimming were derived from the DNA. The sample includes over 150,000 clones, with roughly 50% observed a single time. Clones ranked in the top ten supply nearly 5% of the sample.

PBMCs were isolated by density centrifugation and stained for CD3, CD4 and CD8, and CD4+ and CD8+ T cells were sorted on a FACSAria. Unaffected controls provided scalp biopsies and blood samples. CDR1 GTSNPN and CDR2 SVGIG are derived from the germline V gene (reference sequence). V is clipped by 0 bases and J by 7 bases, and the sequence between their germline boundaries is 9 bases long. From cysteine to phenylalanine, the CDR3 is 12 amino acids long. The only DNA kept is the CDR3, 36 bases in frame from the first base. As to this clone: This receptor's antigen is unknown. Base-call qualities are not available, and no considerably larger clone is one nucleotide away.

This sequence uses TRBV30 and TRBJ1-1; the D gene cannot be named for sure. The clonotype comes from a human donor in good health. Sequencing input: CD8+ T cells sorted from blood. The nucleotide sequence reads TGTGCCTGGAGTGTTGGGCACCATGAAGCTTTCTTT. This encodes CAWSVGHHEAFF.